This T cell receptor (beta chain) originates from a study of cytomegalovirus exposure and HLA in healthy donors. Study-wide findings and caveats: Rare sequences made up most TCRs, while some public TCRs were found in many donors.

Turning to this clone: Its antigen remains unidentified.

Germline CDR1 and CDR2: SGHKS and YYEKEE (reference sequence). The CDR3 consists of 14 residues. Trimming shortened V by 2 bases and J by 7 bases, and 10 bases separated the two germline ends. All the people who gave samples were healthy bone marrow donors. In nominal health when sampled, donors likely had unrecorded immune exposures nonetheless. Both 60 Vbeta primers and 13 Jbeta primers went into the PCR. Clones were read by immunoSEQ multiplex PCR, and TCRdb kept only the in-frame ones, dropping some. The sample yields over 150,000 clones, 82% seen once. Sample: PBMCs. V is TRBV5-5 and J is TRBJ1-6; D might be TRBD1 (5 bases). The clonotype comes from a man in his forties or fifties in good health and CMV-seropositive. Written as DNA, the CDR3 is TGTGCCAGCAGCTTCGAACAGGAAAATTCACCCCTCCACTTT. Translating it yields CASSFEQENSPLHF. The full variable domain, its missing parts supplied by reference TRBV5-5 and TRBJ1-6, is DAGVTQSPTHLIKTRGQQVTLRCSPISGHKSVSWYQQVLGQGPQFIFQYYEKEERGRGNFPDRFSARQFPNYSSELNVNALLLGDSALYLCASSFEQENSPLHFGNGTRLTVT.